What follows is one TCR beta chain and its context. Its matching antigen is unknown. Sample donors were healthy Caucasian individuals that came from Russia, aged roughly 6 to 95. Every donor provided 9.5 to 10 milliliters of peripheral blood. The data were obtained in a study of blood T cells in healthy people across ages. This CDR3 is 15 amino acids long. Trimming left V 7 bases short and J 1 base short, with 13 bases between. The germline CDR1 and CDR2 sequences are MNHNS and SASEGT. The authors ran a second PCR of about 6 to 12 cycles using a sample-barcoded 5' primer and a J-beta primer mix. Template switching added a 12-random-nucleotide identifier to every cDNA molecule. Each CDR3 protein is one row after TCRdb ran MiXCR on the 5' RACE reads. The sample holds 1.4 million or so distinct CDR3 sequences, approximately 39% seen once. The study, taken as a whole, reports: TCR beta diversity per million T cells fell roughly linearly with age.

The sequenced sample was blood. This rearrangement joins TRBV6-1 to TRBJ2-2; D is ambiguous. This sequence originates from a young woman in good health. CDR3 sequence: CASNKTPLNTGELFF. Written as DNA, the CDR3 is TGTGCCAGCAACAAGACACCGCTGAACACCGGGGAGCTGTTTTTT.